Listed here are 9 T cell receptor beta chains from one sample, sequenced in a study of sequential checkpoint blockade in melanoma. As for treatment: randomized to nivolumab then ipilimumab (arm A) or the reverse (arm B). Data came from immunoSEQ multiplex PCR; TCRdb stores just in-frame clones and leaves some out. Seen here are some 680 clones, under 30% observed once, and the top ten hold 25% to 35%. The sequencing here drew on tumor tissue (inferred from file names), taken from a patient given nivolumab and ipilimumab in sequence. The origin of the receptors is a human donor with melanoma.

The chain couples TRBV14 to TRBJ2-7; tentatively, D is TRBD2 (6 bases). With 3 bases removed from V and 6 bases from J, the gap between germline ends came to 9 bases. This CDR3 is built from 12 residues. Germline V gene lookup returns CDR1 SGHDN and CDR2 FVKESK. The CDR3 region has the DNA TGTGCCAGCAGCCAGGGGGGTATCGAGCAGTACTTC. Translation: CASSQGGIEQYF.

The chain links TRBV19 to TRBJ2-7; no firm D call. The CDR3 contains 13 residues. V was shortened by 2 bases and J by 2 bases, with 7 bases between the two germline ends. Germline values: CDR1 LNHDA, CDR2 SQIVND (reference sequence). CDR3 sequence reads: CASSIWLTYEQYF. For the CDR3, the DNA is TGTGCCAGTAGTATATGGTTAACCTACGAGCAGTACTTC.

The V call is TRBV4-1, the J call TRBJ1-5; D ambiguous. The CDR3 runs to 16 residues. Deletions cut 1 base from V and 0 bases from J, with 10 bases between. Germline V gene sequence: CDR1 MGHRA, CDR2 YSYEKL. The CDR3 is CASSQVQAYSNQPQHF. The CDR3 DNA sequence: TGCGCCAGCAGCCAAGTTCAGGCATATAGCAATCAGCCCCAGCATTTT.

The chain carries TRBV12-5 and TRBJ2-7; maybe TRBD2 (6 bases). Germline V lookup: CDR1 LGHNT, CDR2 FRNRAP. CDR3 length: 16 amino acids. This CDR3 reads CASSYPPGPLTSEQYF. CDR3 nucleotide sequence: TGTGCCAGTTCATACCCGCCGGGACCGCTGACTAGCGAGCAGTACTTC.

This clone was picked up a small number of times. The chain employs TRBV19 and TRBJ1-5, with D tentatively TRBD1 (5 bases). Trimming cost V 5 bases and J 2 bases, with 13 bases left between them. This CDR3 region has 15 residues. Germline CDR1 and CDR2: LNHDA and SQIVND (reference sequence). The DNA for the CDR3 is TGTGCCAGTAGTTGGCAGGGATCGGGCAATCAGCCCCAGCATTTT. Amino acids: CASSWQGSGNQPQHF.

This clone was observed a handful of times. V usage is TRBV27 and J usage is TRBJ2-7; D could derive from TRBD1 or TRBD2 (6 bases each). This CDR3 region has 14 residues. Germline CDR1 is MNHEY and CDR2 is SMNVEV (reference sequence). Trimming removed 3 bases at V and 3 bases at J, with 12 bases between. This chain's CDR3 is CASSFRGQNYEQYF. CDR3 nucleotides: TGTGCCAGCAGTTTTCGGGGGCAAAACTACGAGCAGTACTTC.

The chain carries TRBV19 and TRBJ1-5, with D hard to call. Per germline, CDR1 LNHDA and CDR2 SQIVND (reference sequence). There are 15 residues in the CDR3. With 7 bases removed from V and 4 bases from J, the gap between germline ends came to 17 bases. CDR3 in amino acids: CASTLQEGRNQPQHF. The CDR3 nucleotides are TGTGCCAGTACCCTGCAGGAGGGCCGGAATCAGCCCCAGCATTTT. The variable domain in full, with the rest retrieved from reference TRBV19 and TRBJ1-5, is DGGITQSPKYLFRKEGQNVTLSCEQNLNHDAMYWYRQDPGQGLRLIYYSQIVNDFQKGDIAEGYSVSREKKESFPLTVTSAQKNPTAFYLCASTLQEGRNQPQHFGDGTRLSIL.

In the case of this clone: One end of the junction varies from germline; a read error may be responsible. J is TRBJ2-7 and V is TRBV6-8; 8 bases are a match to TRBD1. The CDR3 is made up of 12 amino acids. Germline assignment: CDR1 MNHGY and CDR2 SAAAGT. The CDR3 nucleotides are TGTGCCATCAGTACGACAGGGGTCGAGCAGTACTTC. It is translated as CAISTTGVEQYF.

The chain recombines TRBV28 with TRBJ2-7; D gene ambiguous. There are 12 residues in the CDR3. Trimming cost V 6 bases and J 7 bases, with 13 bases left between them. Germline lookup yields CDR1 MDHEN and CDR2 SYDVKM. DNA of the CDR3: TGTGCCAGCAGCAGTCCCTTGGGTGAGCAGTACTTC. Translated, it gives CASSSPLGEQYF.